These 23 T cell receptor beta chains were sequenced from one sample in a study of T cell responses to AZD1222 COVID-19 vaccine. Measured with immunoSEQ multiplex PCR; TCRdb has only the in-frame clones, and not every one. The data show about 120,000 clones, around 92% seen once. Sequenced here: peripheral blood, sampled on day 0 of AZD1222 vaccination. The receptors were gathered from an adult in good health.

The rearrangement links TRBV27 to TRBJ1-1; the D is unclear. Trimming stripped 7 bases from V and 1 base from J, with 10 bases between. The CDR3 consists of 13 residues. Germline CDR1 and CDR2: MNHEY and SMNVEV (reference sequence). The CDR3, as DNA: TGTGCCAGCACCCCCGGAGAGAACACTGAAGCTTTCTTT. Protein product: CASTPGENTEAFF.

The chain carries TRBV9 and TRBJ2-4; 8 bases are shared with TRBD1. V dropped 3 bases and J dropped 7; count of bases not matched to a gene: 9. CDR1 and CDR2 (germline): SGDLS, YYNGEE. CDR3 length: 15 amino acids. The CDR3 sequence: CASSDGPGQGNIQYF. In nucleotides, the CDR3 is TGTGCCAGCAGCGATGGCCCCGGACAGGGTAACATTCAGTACTTC.

The chain has TRBV10-1 and TRBJ1-1; D is undetermined. Between the trimmed V and J ends, which lost 6 bases and 3 bases, there was a span of 8 bases. This CDR3 spans 12 amino acids. The germline gives CDR1 WNHNN, CDR2 SYGVQD (reference sequence). DNA of the CDR3: TGCGCCAGCAGGGGGAGTGACACTGAAGCTTTCTTT. It specifies CASRGSDTEAFF.

The chain combines TRBV7-2 with TRBJ1-5, with TRBD1 identical over 7 bases. Germline V gene data show CDR1 as SGHTA and CDR2 as FQGNSA. Trimming at V came to 5 bases and at J to 4 bases, leaving 11 bases not matched to a gene. The CDR3 extends over 16 amino acids. The CDR3 sequence is CASSLLDRVTNQPQHF. CDR3 bases: TGTGCCAGCAGCCTCCTCGACAGGGTAACAAATCAGCCCCAGCATTTT.

The rearrangement joins TRBV5-1 to TRBJ2-7, with TRBD1 matching 7 bases. The CDR3 runs 13 residues. The V segment lost 2 bases and the J segment 6 bases; nucleotides outside the gene matches: 5. The germline gives CDR1 SGHRS, CDR2 YFSETQ. The CDR3 DNA reads TGCGCCAGCAGCTTCCTAACAGGGGTCGAGCAGTACTTC. Its translation is CASSFLTGVEQYF. Based on the CDR3 plus reference TRBV5-1 and TRBJ2-7, the full variable domain is KAGVTQTPRYLIKTRGQQVTLSCSPISGHRSVSWYQQTPGQGLQFLFEYFSETQRNKGNFPGRFSGRQFSNSRSEMNVSTLELGDSALYLCASSFLTGVEQYFGPGTRLTVT.

V gene TRBV6-5 combines with J gene TRBJ2-1, with D tentatively TRBD1 or TRBD2 (5 bases each). The V end lost 2 bases, the J end lost 7 bases, and 12 bases lay between the germline ends. CDR3 length: 14 residues. CDR1 is MNHEY, CDR2 SVGAGI, per germline. In nucleotides, the CDR3 is TGTGCCAGCAGTTACGAAGGGACGGGGAATGAGCAGTTCTTC. It translates to CASSYEGTGNEQFF.

This clone was recorded a few times. This rearrangement joins TRBV23-1 to TRBJ1-6; 8 bases are a match to TRBD1. TRBV23-1 is treated as an ORF (open reading frame) with a function not yet certain. V shed 1 base and J 5 bases; nucleotides not matched to a gene: 10. CDR3 length: 18 residues. Here the CDR3 reads CASSQFEGRGRDNSPLHF. DNA for the CDR3: TGCGCCAGCAGTCAATTCGAGGGCAGGGGGCGGGATAATTCACCCCTCCACTTT.

The chain employs TRBV30 and TRBJ1-3; D uncertain. V shed 3 bases and J shed 3 bases, with 15 bases lying between them. Looked up from germline, CDR1 is GTSNPN and CDR2 is SVGIG (reference sequence). The CDR3 has 15 residues. The CDR3 region has the DNA TGTGCCTGGAGACGGTTAGCACCGAATGGAAACACCATATATTTT. Protein: CAWRRLAPNGNTIYF.

The rearrangement links TRBV19 to TRBJ2-7; D might be TRBD2 (6 bases). This CDR3 contains 13 residues. CDR1 LNHDA and CDR2 SQIVND come from the germline V gene (reference sequence). Trimming removed 6 bases from V and 3 bases from J, with 12 bases in between. The CDR3 sequence is CASSPTGGYEQYF. DNA of the CDR3: TGTGCCAGTAGCCCTACCGGGGGCTACGAGCAGTACTTC.

This chain uses TRBV19 with TRBJ2-5; D is perhaps TRBD2 (6 bases). This CDR3 contains 15 residues. Germline CDR1 and CDR2: LNHDA and SQIVND (reference sequence). V was cut by 5 bases and J by 4 bases, with 17 bases left in between. CDR3 sequence reads: CASSPRDLEAETQYF. The CDR3 region has the DNA TGTGCCAGTAGTCCGCGGGACTTGGAGGCAGAGACCCAGTACTTC.

This clone was seen a single time. The rearrangement uses TRBV11-2 and TRBJ1-3, with D hard to call. Germline loops: CDR1 SGHAT, CDR2 FQNNGV. The V end was cut by 5 bases, the J end by 4 bases, with 12 bases between. The CDR3 runs 14 residues. The CDR3 sequence is CASSHTDRGNTIYF. The CDR3 DNA sequence: TGTGCCAGCAGCCACACGGACCGAGGAAACACCATATATTTT.

V gene TRBV19 combines with J gene TRBJ2-7; D not resolved. V dropped 0 bases and J dropped 3 bases, with 9 bases sitting between them. From germline, CDR1 is LNHDA and CDR2 SQIVND (reference sequence). This CDR3 has 14 residues. CDR3 sequence reads: CASSIDSFSYEQYF. DNA of the CDR3: TGTGCCAGTAGTATAGACAGCTTTAGCTACGAGCAGTACTTC.

The chain combines TRBV7-2 with TRBJ2-1; the D gene could be TRBD1 or TRBD2 (5 bases each). Germline loops: CDR1 SGHTA, CDR2 FQGNSA. This CDR3 contains 13 residues. Trimming took off 5 bases at V and 7 bases at J, with 12 bases between the two ends. Here the CDR3 DNA reads TGTGCCAGCAGCAAGGGACCGTCTAATGAGCAGTTCTTC. Translation gives CASSKGPSNEQFF.

This clone was found once. V and J are TRBV15 and TRBJ1-2, with D perhaps TRBD1 (5 bases). V dropped 0 bases and J dropped 1 base, with 12 bases sitting between them. Germline assignment: CDR1 LNHNV and CDR2 YYDKDF (reference sequence). CDR3 length: 16 amino acids. CDR3: CATSRDTAGNNYGYTF. The CDR3 DNA reads TGTGCCACCAGCAGAGATACGGCAGGGAATAACTATGGCTACACCTTC.

This chain joins TRBV9 and TRBJ2-1, with D unclear. The V and J ends lost 4 bases and 5 bases respectively, with 10 bases between them. The CDR3 is 13 residues long. Germline V gives CDR1 SGDLS, CDR2 YYNGEE. In nucleotides, the CDR3 is TGTGCCAGCAGCTCACAATCAGACAATGAGCAGTTCTTC. Encoded protein: CASSSQSDNEQFF. The full variable domain, in which reference TRBV9 and TRBJ2-1 provide the parts outside the CDR3, is DSGVTQTPKHLITATGQRVTLRCSPRSGDLSVYWYQQSLDQGLQFLIQYYNGEERAKGNILERFSAQQFPDLHSELNLSSLELGDSALYFCASSSQSDNEQFFGPGTRLTVL.

The chain joins TRBV11-2 to TRBJ1-6; maybe TRBD1 (6 bases). The CDR3 has 14 residues. Trimming removed 4 bases from V and 14 bases from J, with 18 bases in between. Germline V gene lookup returns CDR1 SGHAT and CDR2 FQNNGV. The CDR3 is CASSSTDSHYTLHF. As DNA, the CDR3 is TGTGCCAGCAGCTCAACGGACAGCCACTACACCCTCCACTTT.

The chain carries TRBV6-2 or TRBV6-3 and TRBJ2-3; D call uncertain. This CDR3 contains 14 residues. The germline CDR1 and CDR2 sequences are MNHEY and SVGEGT. V lost 2 bases and J 5 bases, leaving 11 bases between the germline ends. Here the CDR3 reads CASSYQAEEDTQYF. DNA of the CDR3: TGTGCCAGCAGTTACCAGGCAGAAGAAGATACGCAGTATTTT.

CDR3 amino acids: CASSQDSQEGNTIYF. Written as DNA, the CDR3 is TGCGCCAGCAGCCAGGATAGCCAGGAGGGAAACACCATATATTTT. The J gene is TRBJ1-3, the V gene TRBV4-1; D uncertain. The CDR3 covers 15 residues. The germline V gene has CDR1 MGHRA and CDR2 YSYEKL. With 3 bases removed from V and 4 bases from J, the gap between germline ends came to 13 bases.

This sequence joins TRBV7-2 and TRBJ2-4; no clear D gene. Trimming took 0 bases from V and 0 from J, leaving 9 bases between them. CDR3 length: 16 amino acids. Germline CDR1 and CDR2: SGHTA and FQGNSA. In DNA, the CDR3 is TGTGCCAGCAGCTTAGCGTCCAGCCTAGCCAAAAACATTCAGTACTTC. Its translation: CASSLASSLAKNIQYF.

The genes are TRBV4-1 and TRBJ2-3, with 16 bases identical to TRBD2. Germline CDR1 reads MGHRA; CDR2 reads YSYEKL. The CDR3 totals 16 residues. The J segment lost 9 bases and the V segment lost 4 bases, leaving 7 bases of the junction unmatched. CDR3 region: CASSPAGTSGGGTQYF. As DNA, the CDR3 is TGCGCCAGCAGCCCAGCCGGGACTAGCGGGGGGGGAACGCAGTATTTT.

There are a few counts of this clone. This chain uses TRBV6-2 or TRBV6-3 with TRBJ2-7, with unresolved D. The CDR3 is 12 amino acids. Germline CDR1 reads MNHEY; CDR2 reads SVGEGT. V lost 5 bases, J lost 5 bases, and 10 bases lay in between. CDR3 DNA: TGTGCCAGCAGTCCAAACTCGGACGAGCAGTACTTC. Translated, it gives CASSPNSDEQYF.

This clone was seen only once. This sequence joins TRBV27 and TRBJ1-5; the D gene is possibly TRBD1 (6 bases). Trimming took off 8 bases at V and 0 bases at J, with 17 bases between the two ends. Germline V CDR1 and CDR2: MNHEY, SMNVEV (reference sequence). The CDR3 sequence is 16 residues long. DNA of the CDR3: TGTGCCAGCGGAAAGGGGGGTCCTTATAGCAATCAGCCCCAGCATTTT. Translation gives CASGKGGPYSNQPQHF.

The chain uses TRBV6-2 or TRBV6-3 and TRBJ1-1, with D tentatively TRBD1 (6 bases). Germline V gene sequence: CDR1 MNHEY, CDR2 SVGEGT. The CDR3 sequence is 14 residues long. V lost 4 bases, J lost 1 base, and 10 bases lay in between. CDR3 amino acids: CASSSPGANTEAFF. DNA for the CDR3: TGTGCCAGCAGTTCCCCGGGGGCGAACACTGAAGCTTTCTTT.